These T cell receptor beta chains were read from a single sample in a study of blood T cell repertoires in COVID-19. Sequencing used immunoSEQ multiplex PCR; TCRdb keeps in-frame clones, though not all of them. This sample has roughly 190,000 clones, with roughly 80% found just once. What was sequenced was peripheral blood. The receptor source for this set is a young man with active or convalescent COVID-19. CDR3s include the opening cysteine and the closing phenylalanine or tryptophan. The D gene is left open where the match is weak. Only some rows state a clone size, as once, few, many or a class for expanded clones.

J	D	size	V	DNA	CDR3
TRBJ2-5	TRBD2	-	TRBV2	TGTGCCAGCACCTTTCTAGCGGGATCCCAAGAGACCCAGTACTTC	CASTFLAGSQETQYF
TRBJ2-5	-	-	TRBV27	TGTGCCAGCAGTGGGCAGGGGCCCCACACCCAGTACTTC	CASSGQGPHTQYF
TRBJ2-3	-	-	TRBV7-2	TGTGCCAGCAGCTTACAGGGGAGTAGCACAGATACGCAGTATTTT	CASSLQGSSTDTQYF
TRBJ1-2	-	-	TRBV29-1	TGCAGCGTTGGGGGAGGGTACGGATCTTATGGCTACACCTTC	CSVGGGYGSYGYTF
TRBJ2-1	TRBD1	-	TRBV27	TGTGCCAGCAGCGGGACAGGGAGTGAGCAGTTCTTC	CASSGTGSEQFF
TRBJ1-2	-	-	TRBV5-6	TGTGCCAGCAGCTTCTACTCGGGGGTGGATGGCTACACCTTC	CASSFYSGVDGYTF
TRBJ2-3	-	-	TRBV7-2	TGTGCCAGCAGCTTCAGGGCCGATACGCAGTATTTT	CASSFRADTQYF
TRBJ1-1	TRBD1	-	TRBV19	TGTGCCAGTAGCAGACAGGGGGCGATTACTGAAGCTTTCTTT	CASSRQGAITEAFF
TRBJ2-5	TRBD2	-	TRBV11-3	TGTGCCAGCAGACTAGCGACGGGCCAAGAGACCCAGTACTTC	CASRLATGQETQYF
TRBJ1-1	-	-	TRBV5-5	TGTGCCAGCAGCCCCGGCCAGGGCCGCACTGAAGCTTTCTTT	CASSPGQGRTEAFF
TRBJ1-3	-	-	TRBV19	TGTGCCAGTAGACGAAGGGGCGCAGGCAGGGGCGCTGGAAACACCATATATTTT	CASRRRGAGRGAGNTIYF
TRBJ2-1	-	-	TRBV2	TGTGCCAGCAGTGTGGCAGGTGGTACCTACAATGAGCAGTTCTTC	CASSVAGGTYNEQFF
TRBJ2-1	-	-	TRBV3-1/TRBV3-2	TGTGCCAGCAGCCAAGTAGTAAATGAGCAGTTCTTC	CASSQVVNEQFF
TRBJ2-7	-	-	TRBV18	TGTGCCAGCTCACCGCGAGGGTCAGTCGATAGCTCCTACGAGCAGTACTTC	CASSPRGSVDSSYEQYF
TRBJ1-2	-	-	TRBV14	TGTGCCAGCAGCCAAGATCTTGCGGGGCCCTATGGCTACACCTTC	CASSQDLAGPYGYTF
TRBJ2-6	-	-	TRBV7-2	TGTGCCAGCAGCCCATGGGACTCAAGCTCTGGGGCCAACGTCCTGACTTTC	CASSPWDSSSGANVLTF
TRBJ1-1	-	-	TRBV2	TGTGCCAGCAGTGGGGCCGGGGAACCTTTCTTT	CASSGAGEPFF
TRBJ1-5	-	-	TRBV27	TGTGCCAGCAGTTTTTCCACCACCGGGCCCCAGCATTTT	CASSFSTTGPQHF
TRBJ1-5	TRBD1	-	TRBV9	TGTGCCAGCAGCGTAGGGACAGGGGCCGTAGAGCCCCAGCATTTT	CASSVGTGAVEPQHF
TRBJ2-5	TRBD1	-	TRBV6-5	TGTGCCAGCAGTTCTCTACTAACCGGGACAGAAGAGACCCAGTACTTC	CASSSLLTGTEETQYF
TRBJ1-5	-	-	TRBV3-1/TRBV3-2	TGTGCCAGCAGCCAGTCCGGACAGCTCAGGAATCAGCCCCAGCATTTT	CASSQSGQLRNQPQHF
TRBJ2-1	-	-	TRBV30	TGTGCCTGGAGTGTACTAGTCGAGCGGGAGCAGTTCTTC	CAWSVLVEREQFF
TRBJ2-3	TRBD2	-	TRBV11-3	TGTGCCAGCAGCCTAACGACCAAAACTAGCGGGAGGCCGACAGATACGCAGTATTTT	CASSLTTKTSGRPTDTQYF
TRBJ2-3	-	-	TRBV5-6	TGTGCCAGCAGGACCCCTGACGGACTTAGCACAGATACGCAGTATTTT	CASRTPDGLSTDTQYF
TRBJ2-3	-	-	TRBV19	TGTGCCAGTAGTATTGGGCATTCCCGAGATACGCAGTATTTT	CASSIGHSRDTQYF
TRBJ2-1	TRBD1	-	TRBV6-5	TGTGCCAGCAGTTCCCGGACAGGGGAAGCCTTCAATGAGCAGTTCTTC	CASSSRTGEAFNEQFF
TRBJ1-6	-	-	TRBV4-1	TGCGCCAGCAGCCAAGCCGCACAGAATAATTCACCCCTCCACTTT	CASSQAAQNNSPLHF
TRBJ2-1	-	many	TRBV4-1	TGCGCCAGCAGCCAAGGGGGTGCGGGACTCCCCAGTGAGCAGTTCTTC	CASSQGGAGLPSEQFF
TRBJ2-7	TRBD2	-	TRBV5-6	TGTGCCAGCAGCTCCCTGGTCGGACTAGCGGAGGAAGTTGTTTACGAGCAGTACTTC	CASSSLVGLAEEVVYEQYF
TRBJ1-4	-	-	TRBV10-3	TGTGCCATCAGAGACGGACTTAATGAAAAACTGTTTTTT	CAIRDGLNEKLFF
TRBJ1-5	-	few	TRBV6-5	TGTGCCAGCTCGGAGTTGCAAGGGGGCAATCAGCCCCAGCATTTT	CASSELQGGNQPQHF
TRBJ2-3	TRBD2	-	TRBV7-9	TGTGCCAGCAGCAAGCTAGCGGGCACAGATACGCAGTATTTT	CASSKLAGTDTQYF
TRBJ2-3	TRBD1	-	TRBV6-5	TGTGCCAGCAGTTATGGCCAGGGGGAAGCAGATACGCAGTATTTT	CASSYGQGEADTQYF
TRBJ2-1	TRBD1	-	TRBV5-1	TGCGCCAGCAGCCCCGGACAGGGGCCCTACAATGAGCAGTTCTTC	CASSPGQGPYNEQFF
TRBJ2-3	-	-	TRBV20-1	TGCAGTGCTAGTCTCCCGTCTAGCACAGATACGCAGTATTTT	CSASLPSSTDTQYF
TRBJ1-5	TRBD1	few	TRBV4-2	TGTGCCAGCAGCCGACCGGGACAGGGGGCTCAGCCCCAGCATTTT	CASSRPGQGAQPQHF